This T cell receptor (beta chain) was profiled in a study of regulatory T cells in long-lasting Graves disease. Across the whole study: Graves' disease counted as persistent after over 5 years of antithyroid drugs with positive TSH receptor antibodies.

Comment on this clonotype: It differs at one base from a far larger clone, so likely a read error.

This CDR3 is 13 amino acids long. The germline CDR1 and CDR2 sequences are SNHLY and FYNNEI. The time point: persistent/refractory GD, antithyroid drugs over 5 years with positive TRAb. RNA isolated from PBMCs was used to make the TCR library. Tubes containing EDTA received around 9.5 milliliters of drawn peripheral blood. Investigators prepared the TCR beta libraries by applying iRepertoire HTBI primers and Arm-PCR of CDR3 regions. In TCRdb, the multiplex PCR reads were re-called with MiXCR into one record per CDR3 protein. The sample records about 430,000 distinct CDR3 sequences, around a fifth being singletons.

The receptor's source is a female donor with Graves disease. The sample consisted of peripheral blood mononuclear cells (PBMCs), taken when the disease was refractory, from a patient treated with antithyroid drugs. The chain has TRBV2 and TRBJ2-5; perhaps TRBD1 as D (5 bases). The J call may be faulty, since TRBJ2-1 better matches the DNA end. For the CDR3, the DNA is TGTGCCAGCAGTGAAGAGGGGCCTAATGAGCAGTTCTTC. Encoded protein: CASSEEGPNEQFF.